The rows below give T cell receptor beta chains drawn from one sample of a study of blood T cell repertoires in COVID-19. Clones were sequenced by immunoSEQ multiplex PCR, and TCRdb holds only the in-frame ones, with some missing. The sample includes about 220,000 clones, 65% to 90% of them seen just once. Specimen: peripheral blood. These receptors all come from a man aged 50 or older with active or convalescent COVID-19. CDR3s include the opening cysteine and the closing phenylalanine or tryptophan. Fields, in order: clone size, J gene, D gene, V gene, CDR3 protein, CDR3 DNA. A D gene is named only where the DNA matches it firmly. Where a row states a size, it is once, few, many or the class of an expanded clone; other rows omit it.

clone_size: -; j_call: TRBJ1-5; d_call: TRBD1; v_call: TRBV2; cdr3_aa: CASSEGQNQPQHF; cdr3_nt: TGTGCCAGCAGTGAGGGACAGAATCAGCCCCAGCATTTT
clone_size: -; j_call: TRBJ2-1; d_call: TRBD2; v_call: TRBV7-2; cdr3_aa: CASSAGGLRNEQFF; cdr3_nt: TGTGCCAGCAGTGCGGGGGGGCTAAGAAATGAGCAGTTCTTC
clone_size: -; j_call: TRBJ2-3; d_call: -; v_call: TRBV7-2; cdr3_aa: CASSLLARRADTQYF; cdr3_nt: TGTGCCAGCAGCTTACTGGCCAGGAGGGCTGATACGCAGTATTTT
clone_size: -; j_call: TRBJ2-6; d_call: TRBD1; v_call: TRBV29-1; cdr3_aa: CSVYHRDSRTGANVLTF; cdr3_nt: TGCAGCGTTTACCACCGGGACAGCAGGACTGGGGCCAACGTCCTGACTTTC
clone_size: -; j_call: TRBJ1-6; d_call: TRBD1; v_call: TRBV4-1; cdr3_aa: CASSQSRGPLYNSPLHF; cdr3_nt: TGCGCCAGCAGCCAGAGCAGGGGGCCTCTCTATAATTCACCCCTCCACTTT
clone_size: -; j_call: TRBJ1-2; d_call: TRBD1; v_call: TRBV9; cdr3_aa: CASSATPWGQGGGYTF; cdr3_nt: TGTGCCAGCAGCGCCACTCCCTGGGGACAGGGAGGTGGCTACACCTTC
clone_size: -; j_call: TRBJ1-5; d_call: -; v_call: TRBV2; cdr3_aa: CASSTTGKANQPQHF; cdr3_nt: TGTGCCAGCAGTACAACAGGGAAGGCCAATCAGCCCCAGCATTTT
clone_size: -; j_call: TRBJ1-2; d_call: TRBD1; v_call: TRBV3-1/TRBV3-2; cdr3_aa: CASSRDRWDYGYTF; cdr3_nt: TGTGCCAGCAGCCGGGACAGGTGGGACTATGGCTACACCTTC
clone_size: -; j_call: TRBJ1-6; d_call: TRBD1; v_call: TRBV4-3; cdr3_aa: CASSQDNRGDSPLHF; cdr3_nt: TGCGCCAGCAGCCAAGACAACAGGGGGGATTCACCCCTCCACTTT
clone_size: -; j_call: TRBJ1-4; d_call: -; v_call: TRBV4-1; cdr3_aa: CASSQVRLYGEKLFF; cdr3_nt: TGCGCCAGCAGCCAAGTGCGGTTATATGGTGAAAAACTGTTTTTT
clone_size: once; j_call: TRBJ2-5; d_call: -; v_call: TRBV27; cdr3_aa: CASSQGTAPQETQYF; cdr3_nt: TGTGCCAGCAGTCAGGGGACGGCGCCCCAGGAGACCCAGTACTTC
clone_size: -; j_call: TRBJ2-2; d_call: TRBD1; v_call: TRBV5-1; cdr3_aa: CASSNGQGAAGELFF; cdr3_nt: TGCGCCAGCAGCAACGGACAGGGGGCGGCCGGGGAGCTGTTTTTT
clone_size: once; j_call: TRBJ2-5; d_call: TRBD2; v_call: TRBV11-2; cdr3_aa: CASSLGTSGKMGETQYF; cdr3_nt: TGTGCCAGCAGCTTAGGGACTAGCGGGAAGATGGGAGAGACCCAGTACTTC
clone_size: -; j_call: TRBJ2-1; d_call: -; v_call: TRBV7-3; cdr3_aa: CASSLTGASYNEQFF; cdr3_nt: TGTGCCAGCAGCTTAACAGGGGCGTCCTACAATGAGCAGTTCTTC
clone_size: -; j_call: TRBJ2-3; d_call: -; v_call: TRBV7-2; cdr3_aa: CASSLLGERDKWADTQYF; cdr3_nt: TGTGCCAGCAGCTTACTGGGGGAGAGGGACAAATGGGCAGATACGCAGTATTTT
clone_size: -; j_call: TRBJ1-2; d_call: TRBD1; v_call: TRBV4-1; cdr3_aa: CASSGGQGGTNYGYTF; cdr3_nt: TGCGCCAGCAGCGGCGGACAGGGGGGGACCAACTATGGCTACACCTTC